A selection of T cell receptor beta chains follows, all from one sample in a study of cytomegalovirus exposure and HLA in healthy donors. Only in-frame clones appear in the TCRdb table, and some are missing; sequencing was by immunoSEQ multiplex PCR. In the table there are around 160,000 clones, 73% of which are singletons. Sequenced input: PBMCs. The receptors were gathered from a woman under 30 in good health and CMV-seronegative. Both conserved end residues are part of each CDR3. A D gene is named only where the DNA matches it firmly. Not all rows give a size; the values are once, few, many and, for expanded clones, a class.

clone size,V gene,D gene,J gene,CDR3 DNA,CDR3 protein
NA,TRBV19,NA,TRBJ1-4,TGTGCCAGTAGCAGGGAGGGGACAACTAATGAAAAACTGTTTTTT,CASSREGTTNEKLFF
few,TRBV19,NA,TRBJ2-1,TGTGCCAGTAGACCCCCAGGGATTGACCTCTTCTTC,CASRPPGIDLFF
once,TRBV5-1,TRBD2,TRBJ2-2,TGCGCCAGCAGCTTGGCCAACGGTCAACGGGGGGGACACACCGGGGAGCTGTTTTTT,CASSLANGQRGGHTGELFF
NA,TRBV7-2,NA,TRBJ2-1,TGTGCCAGCAGCCCAGGGACACCCAGTGAGCAGTTCTTC,CASSPGTPSEQFF
NA,TRBV5-1,TRBD2,TRBJ2-2,TGCGCCAGCAGCTTCACGGGCCTAGCGGGGTCGAACACCGGGGAGCTGTTTTTT,CASSFTGLAGSNTGELFF
NA,TRBV11-2,TRBD1,TRBJ1-1,TGTGCCAGCAGGGCGGGACAGGGCGTATGGAACACTGAAGCTTTCTTT,CASRAGQGVWNTEAFF
NA,TRBV10-3,TRBD1,TRBJ2-7,TGTGCCATCACTAAGACAGGGGGAACCTACGAGCAGTACTTC,CAITKTGGTYEQYF
NA,TRBV2,NA,TRBJ1-3,TGTGCCAGCAGGGTGGGGGCCGGAAACACCATATATTTT,CASRVGAGNTIYF
NA,TRBV19,NA,TRBJ2-7,TGTGCCAGTAGTTCGGCTAGCCCTCCGGACGAGCAGTACTTC,CASSSASPPDEQYF
NA,TRBV19,NA,TRBJ1-5,TGTGCCAGTAGTAGCGAGGATGAGGGGCCCCAGCATTTT,CASSSEDEGPQHF
NA,TRBV14,TRBD2,TRBJ2-1,TGTGCCAGCAGCCAATTCGGGACTAGCTACGGTGAGCAGTTCTTC,CASSQFGTSYGEQFF
NA,TRBV11-3,NA,TRBJ1-6,TGTGCCAGCAGCTTAGGAGGGTCTTCACCCCTCCACTTT,CASSLGGSSPLHF
few,TRBV2,NA,TRBJ1-4,TGTGCCAGCAGTGAGATGGTTGGGAGTGAAAAACTGTTTTTT,CASSEMVGSEKLFF
NA,TRBV12-5,NA,TRBJ1-5,TGTGCTAGTGGTTTCGCCGTCTACGGCGGAGTCCTTTATAGCAATCAGCCCCAGCATTTT,CASGFAVYGGVLYSNQPQHF
NA,TRBV7-6,NA,TRBJ2-1,TGTGCCAGCAGCGGCCGGGACAACTACAATGAGCAGTTCTTC,CASSGRDNYNEQFF
few,TRBV5-4,NA,TRBJ1-1,TGTGCCAGCAGCTTGCGGGGGACTGAAGCTTTCTTT,CASSLRGTEAFF
NA,TRBV5-6,TRBD1,TRBJ2-2,TGTGCCAGCAGCTTGGAGGGACAGGGACACACCGGGGAGCTGTTTTTT,CASSLEGQGHTGELFF
NA,TRBV25-1,NA,TRBJ2-2,TGTGCCAGCAGTGAACCTACCATCGGAGGAGGGGAGCTGTTTTTT,CASSEPTIGGGELFF